The clone carrying this T cell receptor (beta chain) occurred once. Trimming stripped 5 bases from V and 11 bases from J, with 15 bases between. The CDR3 totals 12 residues. CDR1 and CDR2 (germline): LNHDA, SQIVND (reference sequence). This entry belongs to a study of T-cell reconstitution after alpha-beta-depleted transplantation in children. Unique molecular identifiers tagged the TCRbeta library. TCRdb called the PCR reads again in MiXCR, with one record for every CDR3 protein. The table shows around 600,000 distinct CDR3 sequences, with over 9.5% occurring only once. The J gene is TRBJ2-5, the V gene TRBV19; D is uncertain. The clonotype comes from a human donor who donated a stem cell graft to a child with acute myeloid leukemia. This material consisted of PBMCs from the stem cell graft donor, taken from the stem cell graft. CDR3 in DNA: TGTGCCAGTAGTGTCCTTCCCGGAATTCAGTACTTC. Translation gives CASSVLPGIQYF.